This T cell receptor beta chain was recovered during a study of radiotherapy plus CTLA-4 blockade in lung cancer. The wider study: Objective response was observed in roughly a sixth of patients, and disease control in roughly 31%.

Germline CDR1 SGHKS, CDR2 YYEKEE (reference sequence). The V segment lost 7 bases and the J segment 0 bases; nucleotides outside the gene matches: 12. The CDR3 sequence is 18 residues long. The table came from immunoSEQ multiplex PCR; TCRdb's copy has only in-frame clones and leaves some out. Here the sample spans about 97,000 clones, 65% to 85% being singletons. Study-wide points: The authors reported that early blood T cell clone dynamics, with interferon-beta, best predicted response. Clones derived from tumor TCRs expanded in blood after radiotherapy plus ipilimumab.

Focal radiation was given together with CTLA-4 blockade (ipilimumab) to patients with chemo-refractory metastatic non-small-cell lung cancer. Note on this clone: No antigen is known for it.

The starting material was peripheral blood, obtained from a patient treated with radiotherapy plus ipilimumab. This clonotype was sampled from a human donor with non-small cell lung cancer who had a partial response to radiotherapy plus ipilimumab. Some clones in this sample may be carry-over from other donors' samples. This chain connects TRBV5-5 to TRBJ1-5, with 11 bases fitting TRBD1. The CDR3 sequence is CASRLGTGGRNSNQPQHF. The CDR3 bases are TGTGCCAGCCGGTTAGGGACAGGGGGACGAAATAGCAATCAGCCCCAGCATTTT.